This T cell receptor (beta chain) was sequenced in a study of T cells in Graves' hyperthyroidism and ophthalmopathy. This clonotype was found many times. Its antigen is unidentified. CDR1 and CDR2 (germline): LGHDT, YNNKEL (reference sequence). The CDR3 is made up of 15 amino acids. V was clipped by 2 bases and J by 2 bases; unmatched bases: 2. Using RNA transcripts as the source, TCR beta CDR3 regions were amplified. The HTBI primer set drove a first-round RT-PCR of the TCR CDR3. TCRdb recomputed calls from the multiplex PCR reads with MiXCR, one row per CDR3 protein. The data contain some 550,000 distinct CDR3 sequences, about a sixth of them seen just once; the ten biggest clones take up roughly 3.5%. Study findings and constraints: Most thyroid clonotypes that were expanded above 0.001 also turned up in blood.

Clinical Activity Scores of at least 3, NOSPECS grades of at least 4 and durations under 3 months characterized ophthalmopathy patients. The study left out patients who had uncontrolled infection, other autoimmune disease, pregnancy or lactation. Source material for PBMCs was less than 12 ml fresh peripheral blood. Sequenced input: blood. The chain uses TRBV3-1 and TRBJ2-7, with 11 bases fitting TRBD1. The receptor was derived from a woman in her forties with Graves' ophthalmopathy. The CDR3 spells CASSQLGQGAYEQYF. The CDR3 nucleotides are TGTGCCAGCAGCCAACTGGGACAGGGGGCCTACGAGCAGTACTTC.